This TCR beta chain was recovered during a study of blood T cell repertoires in COVID-19. About the research overall: Samples representing acute and convalescent COVID-19 were sourced from the United States, Italy and Spain.

Germline CDR1 LGHDT, CDR2 YNNKEL (reference sequence). This CDR3 comprises 14 residues. V lost 6 bases and J lost 4, with 16 bases in between. Comment on this clone: Other DNA sequences from this sample encode an identical CDR3 as well.

Original processing notes: From reference gene primer amplification, estimates of nucleated cell counts were derived. Assay: immunoSEQ multiplex PCR; the TCRdb copy retains only in-frame clones and omits some. The V and J calls and clone size are taken from that table; D and trimming were inferred from the DNA. The table records 85,000 to 95,000 clones, approximately 89% of them present only once. The origin of this receptor is a human donor with acute or convalescent COVID-19. The donor label of this sample is uncertain. Sequencing was carried out using peripheral blood. The chain employs TRBV3-1 (or the pseudogene TRBV3-2) and TRBJ2-7, with TRBD2 as a possible D gene (5 bases). CDR3 sequence: CASRSSGLQYEQYF. CDR3 DNA sequence: TGTGCCAGCAGATCTTCGGGGTTACAATACGAGCAGTACTTC.